The 27 T cell receptor beta chains below come from one sample, sequenced in a study of Tregs in tolerant kidney transplant recipients. Produced via immunoSEQ multiplex PCR; TCRdb's table is partial and in-frame only. The sample lists some 65,000 clones; around 84% were seen once. Input material: CD4+ T cells from blood. These receptors all stem from a human donor in good health.

The chain carries TRBV20-1 and TRBJ2-3; no firm D call. Germline CDR1 reads DFQATT; CDR2 reads SNEGSKA (reference sequence). The germline V and J ends were trimmed by 6 bases and 8 bases, with 12 bases remaining between them. The CDR3 covers 11 residues. The DNA of the CDR3 is TGCAGTGCCCGACCGGCAGGTACGCAGTATTTT. Amino acid sequence: CSARPAGTQYF.

The rearrangement uses TRBV30 and TRBJ1-1; no reliable D call. Trimming took off 2 bases at V and 0 bases at J, with 1 base between the two ends. CDR3 length: 11 amino acids. Germline CDR1 GTSNPN, CDR2 SVGIG (reference sequence). The CDR3 sequence is CAWSMNTEAFF. CDR3 bases: TGTGCCTGGAGTATGAACACTGAAGCTTTCTTT.

This chain links TRBV27 with TRBJ2-7, with 8 bases identical to TRBD2. The ends lost 5 bases at V and 3 bases at J; junction bases unmatched: 12. CDR1 MNHEY and CDR2 SMNVEV come from the germline V gene (reference sequence). This CDR3 is built from 16 residues. The CDR3 reads CASSPRGGAALYEQYF. DNA for the CDR3: TGTGCCAGCAGTCCCCGGGGGGGGGCTGCCCTCTACGAGCAGTACTTC.

The chain couples TRBV25-1 to TRBJ2-7; the D gene could be TRBD1 or TRBD2 (6 bases each). Trimming took off 1 base at V and 4 bases at J, with 14 bases between the two ends. The CDR3 loop spans 15 amino acids. Germline CDR1 MGHDK, CDR2 SYGVNS. The CDR3 nucleotides read TGTGCCAGCAGTGAATGGGGGGCAGGATTGTACGAGCAGTACTTC. This gives the protein CASSEWGAGLYEQYF.

The rearrangement joins TRBV6-9 to TRBJ1-1; the D is unclear. Trimming took off 6 bases at V and 7 bases at J, with 9 bases between the two ends. The CDR3 runs 11 residues. Germline CDR1 MNHGY, CDR2 SVAAGI. CDR3 residues: CASSPTGEAFF. Here the CDR3 DNA reads TGTGCCAGCAGCCCGACTGGTGAAGCTTTCTTT.

This clone was counted a few times. V is TRBV7-2 and J is TRBJ2-3; 11 bases match TRBD1. V was pared by 8 bases and J by 4 bases, with 8 bases of the junction left unmatched. Germline V gene data show CDR1 as SGHTA and CDR2 as FQGNSA. The CDR3 has 15 residues. CDR3 sequence reads: CASGRPGQGADTQYF. DNA for the CDR3: TGTGCCAGCGGTAGACCGGGACAGGGGGCAGATACGCAGTATTTT.

The rearrangement links TRBV6-5 to TRBJ2-7, with D perhaps given as TRBD1 or TRBD2 (6 bases each). The germline V gene encodes CDR1 MNHEY and CDR2 SVGAGI. The V end lost 3 bases, the J end lost 11 bases, and 17 bases lay between the germline ends. This CDR3 is built from 13 residues. CDR3 region: CASSYNRGGREYF. In DNA form, the CDR3 reads TGTGCCAGCAGTTATAACAGAGGGGGGCGAGAGTACTTC.

This clone is a singleton in its sample. The chain carries TRBV5-4 and TRBJ2-1, with 13 bases matching TRBD2. Germline V gene sequence: CDR1 SGHNT, CDR2 YYREEE (reference sequence). The CDR3 length is 15 residues. With 5 bases clipped from V and 7 bases from J, the junction kept 6 bases outside the gene matches. The CDR3 DNA is TGTGCCAGCAGTCTACTAGCGGGGGGGCTTAATGAGCAGTTCTTC. It codes for CASSLLAGGLNEQFF.

This clone has a handful of counts. V usage is TRBV4-2 and J usage is TRBJ1-1, with 8 positions matching TRBD1. Germline V gene data show CDR1 as LGHNA and CDR2 as YNFKEQ. The CDR3 is 15 residues long. V lost 0 bases to trimming and J lost 0 bases; unmatched junction nucleotides: 0. The CDR3 DNA reads as TGTGCCAGCAGCCAAGAGGACAGGGTGAACACTGAAGCTTTCTTT. Translation gives CASSQEDRVNTEAFF.

This clone is a singleton in its sample. Here the CDR3 DNA reads TGTGCCAGCAGCTCTAGAGGGACTAGCGGGAGTCGCCATGAGCAGTTCTTC. As protein: CASSSRGTSGSRHEQFF. The genes are TRBV7-9 and TRBJ2-1; 14 bases line up with TRBD2. The J segment lost 8 bases and the V segment lost 4 bases, leaving 10 bases of the junction unmatched. CDR1 and CDR2 from the germline V gene are SEHNR and FQNEAQ (reference sequence). The CDR3 has 17 amino acids.

This rearrangement joins TRBV15 to TRBJ1-3, with no clear D. Germline V lookup: CDR1 LNHNV, CDR2 YYDKDF (reference sequence). The germline V and J ends were trimmed by 4 bases and 0 bases, with 7 bases remaining between them. The CDR3 length is 14 residues. CDR3 coding DNA: TGTGCCACCAGCAAACAGAGCTCTGGAAACACCATATATTTT. Translated: CATSKQSSGNTIYF.

As for this clone: A read error may produce the germline difference seen at one junction end. V usage is TRBV2 and J usage is TRBJ1-4, with a weak D call TRBD1 (5 bases). The CDR3 extends over 12 amino acids. The V gene's germline CDR1 is SNHLY and CDR2 FYNNEI. This CDR3 reads CASSEAGTERIF. The CDR3 DNA is TGTGCCAGCAGTGAAGCCGGGACTGAACGGATTTTT.

The rearrangement joins TRBV7-3 to TRBJ1-1; D is unresolved. This CDR3 has 14 amino acids. V lost 1 base and J lost 3, with 9 bases in between. Germline V lookup: CDR1 SGHTA, CDR2 FQGTGA. The CDR3 loop reads CASSLSGQDTEAFF. CDR3 in DNA: TGTGCCAGCAGCTTAAGTGGTCAGGACACTGAAGCTTTCTTT.

In this sample, this clone turned up a few times. This chain links TRBV4-2 with TRBJ1-5; D remains unclear. The V gene's germline CDR1 is LGHNA and CDR2 YNFKEQ. Trimming pared 0 bases from V and 4 bases from J, leaving 4 bases between. The CDR3 has 13 amino acids. CDR3 DNA: TGTGCCAGCAGCCAAGATGGAAATCAGCCCCAGCATTTT. Its protein is CASSQDGNQPQHF.

This rearrangement joins TRBV5-1 to TRBJ1-2, with D perhaps TRBD1 (5 bases). Trimming stripped 0 bases from V and 4 bases from J, with 7 bases between. CDR1 and CDR2 from the germline V gene are SGHRS and YFSETQ. CDR3 length: 13 residues. In DNA form, the CDR3 reads TGCGCCAGCAGCTTGGCAGGGAGCTATGGCTACACCTTC. Protein sequence: CASSLAGSYGYTF. Full variable domain (remainder filled in from reference TRBV5-1 and TRBJ1-2): KAGVTQTPRYLIKTRGQQVTLSCSPISGHRSVSWYQQTPGQGLQFLFEYFSETQRNKGNFPGRFSGRQFSNSRSEMNVSTLELGDSALYLCASSLAGSYGYTFGSGTRLTVV.

The chain recombines TRBV2 with TRBJ1-1; the D gene is possibly TRBD1 (5 bases). The CDR3 has 17 residues. Germline V CDR1 and CDR2: SNHLY, FYNNEI. V shed 3 bases and J shed 4 bases, with 21 bases lying between them. The CDR3 DNA reads as TGTGCCAGCAGTGAGACGGCAGGGTGGAGGAGCAGCACTGAAGCTTTCTTT. It codes for CASSETAGWRSSTEAFF.

This clone has ten or more counts. The V gene is TRBV5-1, the J gene TRBJ2-7, with 10 bases that match TRBD2. J lost 7 bases, V lost 3 bases, and 16 bases had no gene match. Germline lookup yields CDR1 SGHRS and CDR2 YFSETQ. This CDR3 is built from 17 residues. CDR3 protein: CASSSPPRTSGPMEQYF. CDR3 sequence (DNA): TGCGCCAGCAGCTCCCCACCTAGGACTAGCGGCCCCATGGAGCAGTACTTC.

J is TRBJ1-2 and V is TRBV18; D may be TRBD1 (5 bases). The CDR3 contains 14 residues. Germline CDR1 reads KGHSH; CDR2 reads LQKENI. Deletions cut 5 bases from V and 7 bases from J, with 17 bases between. CDR3 region: CASSAKQDSVGYTF. The CDR3 DNA is TGTGCCAGCTCAGCAAAACAGGATTCAGTTGGCTACACCTTC.

This chain joins TRBV2 and TRBJ1-2, with no clear D. Germline values: CDR1 SNHLY, CDR2 FYNNEI. V was shortened by 3 bases and J by 3 bases, with 11 bases between the two germline ends. The CDR3 totals 14 residues. In DNA form, the CDR3 reads TGTGCCAGCAGTGATTTGGTCGGCCACTATGGCTACACCTTC. Translated, it gives CASSDLVGHYGYTF.

The chain is built from TRBV27 and TRBJ1-1; possible D gene TRBD1, 5 bases. The CDR3 extends over 15 amino acids. Trimming removed 7 bases from V and 2 bases from J, with 17 bases in between. The germline V gene has CDR1 MNHEY and CDR2 SMNVEV (reference sequence). The CDR3 loop reads CASNSLPQGNTEAFF. The CDR3 DNA reads as TGTGCCAGCAATTCCCTCCCGCAGGGTAACACTGAAGCTTTCTTT.

The CDR3 spells CAWTPLRGTEAFF. The CDR3 DNA is TGTGCCTGGACTCCCCTGCGGGGAACTGAAGCTTTCTTT. The rearrangement uses TRBV30 and TRBJ1-1; D unresolved. This CDR3 comprises 13 residues. Germline loops: CDR1 GTSNPN, CDR2 SVGIG (reference sequence). Deletions cut 4 bases from V and 5 bases from J, with 14 bases between.

The CDR3 reads CASSLYNSNYGYTF. The CDR3 DNA is TGTGCCAGCAGCTTGTATAACAGCAACTATGGCTACACCTTC. The gene calls are TRBV5-5 and TRBJ1-2; D ambiguous. Trimming removed 1 base from V and 2 bases from J, with 9 bases in between. The CDR3 contains 14 residues. The V gene's germline CDR1 is SGHKS and CDR2 YYEKEE (reference sequence).

This clone was observed once. The CDR3 sequence: CASSPGQMGVYEQYF. The CDR3 DNA is TGTGCCAGCAGTCCAGGACAGATGGGGGTCTACGAGCAGTACTTC. The V call is TRBV6-6, the J call TRBJ2-7; maybe TRBD1 (6 bases). V was cut by 5 bases and J by 3 bases, with 17 bases left in between. The CDR3 runs to 15 residues. Germline V gives CDR1 MNHNY, CDR2 SVGAGI (reference sequence).

The chain combines TRBV7-9 with TRBJ2-7; D ambiguous. In germline, CDR1 is SEHNR, CDR2 FQNEAQ (reference sequence). Between the trimmed V and J ends, which lost 6 bases and 5 bases, there was a span of 20 bases. The CDR3 is made up of 15 amino acids. The CDR3 protein is CASRPASWSTHEQYF. The CDR3 region has the DNA TGTGCCAGCAGACCCGCCAGCTGGAGTACCCACGAGCAGTACTTC.

The chain has TRBV5-8 and TRBJ2-2, with D uncertain. The ends were cut back, 2 bases at V and 5 bases at J, with 13 bases in the middle. Germline assignment: CDR1 SGHTS and CDR2 YDEGEE. The CDR3 totals 15 residues. CDR3 region: CASSFLKHGTGELFF. CDR3 sequence (DNA): TGTGCCAGCAGCTTTTTGAAGCATGGTACCGGGGAGCTGTTTTTT.

The rearrangement uses TRBV19 and TRBJ1-2; D gene uncertain. This CDR3 is built from 12 residues. V was pared by 5 bases and J by 5 bases, with 9 bases between. Germline CDR1 is LNHDA and CDR2 is SQIVND (reference sequence). CDR3 loop: CASSLTVYGYTF. The DNA for the CDR3 is TGTGCCAGTAGTCTGACGGTATATGGCTACACCTTC. Using reference TRBV19 and TRBJ1-2 for the parts outside the CDR3, the full variable domain is DGGITQSPKYLFRKEGQNVTLSCEQNLNHDAMYWYRQDPGQGLRLIYYSQIVNDFQKGDIAEGYSVSREKKESFPLTVTSAQKNPTAFYLCASSLTVYGYTFGSGTRLTVV.

This clone occurred a few times. The gene calls are TRBV9 and TRBJ2-7, with D perhaps given as TRBD1 or TRBD2 (5 bases each). V lost 3 bases to trimming and J lost 3 bases, with 19 bases between them. CDR1 is SGDLS, CDR2 YYNGEE, per germline. This CDR3 spans 16 amino acids. CDR3 protein: CASSEGFVGDGYEQYF. The CDR3, as DNA: TGTGCCAGCAGCGAGGGGTTTGTGGGGGATGGCTACGAGCAGTACTTC.